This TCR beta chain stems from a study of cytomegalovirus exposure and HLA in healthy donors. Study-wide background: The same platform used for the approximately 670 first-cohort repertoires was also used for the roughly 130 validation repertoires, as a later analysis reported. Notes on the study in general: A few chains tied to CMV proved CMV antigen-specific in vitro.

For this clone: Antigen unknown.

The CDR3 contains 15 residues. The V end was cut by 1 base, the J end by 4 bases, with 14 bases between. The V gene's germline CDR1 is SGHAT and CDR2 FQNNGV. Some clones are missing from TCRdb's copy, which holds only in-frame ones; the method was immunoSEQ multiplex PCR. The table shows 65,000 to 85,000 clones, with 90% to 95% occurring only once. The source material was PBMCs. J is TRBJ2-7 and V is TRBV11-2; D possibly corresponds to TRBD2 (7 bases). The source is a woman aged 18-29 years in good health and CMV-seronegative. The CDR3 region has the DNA TGTGCCAGCAGCTTAGTGGCGGGGGCCAATTACGAGCAGTACTTC. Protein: CASSLVAGANYEQYF.